This passage covers 20 T cell receptor beta chains from one sample sequenced in a study of metastatic and nonmetastatic thyroid tumors. Before thyroid surgery, none of the patients had received any treatment. TCRdb reprocessed the PCR reads via MiXCR. The sample holds roughly 15,000 clones, around a third seen once. The specimen was tumor tissue. The receptors here all came from a female donor with papillary thyroid cancer or a benign thyroid nodule (not recorded which). Some clones in this sample may be carry-over from other donors' samples.

In its sample, this clone was seen a few times. V is TRBV24-1 and J is TRBJ2-1; 14 bases are shared with TRBD2. The CDR3 extends over 17 amino acids. Germline lookup yields CDR1 KGHDR and CDR2 SFDVKD. The V segment lost 5 bases and the J segment 5 bases; nucleotides outside the gene matches: 7. The CDR3 coding sequence is TGTGCCACCAGTGTAGGGACTAGCGGGAGAATTAACAATGAGCAGTTCTTC. Protein: CATSVGTSGRINNEQFF.

V is TRBV20-1 and J is TRBJ2-7; 8 bases are shared with TRBD2. The CDR3 totals 15 residues. V trimming: 6 bases; J trimming: 5 bases; junction bases outside the gene matches: 15. Germline values: CDR1 DFQATT, CDR2 SNEGSKA (reference sequence). CDR3 sequence (DNA): TGCAGTGCCCCCATGGGACGTAGCGGGGACGACGAGCAGTACTTC. As protein: CSAPMGRSGDDEQYF.

This clone was picked up a small number of times. This chain links TRBV6-1 with TRBJ2-7; 13 nucleotides agree with TRBD2. This CDR3 has 15 residues. V shed 1 base and J 3 bases; nucleotides not matched to a gene: 0. Germline assignment: CDR1 MNHNS and CDR2 SASEGT. The CDR3 DNA is TGTGCCAGCAGTGAAGGGACTAGCGGGAGCTACGAGCAGTACTTC. Translated: CASSEGTSGSYEQYF.

The rearrangement links TRBV18 to TRBJ2-7; 12 nucleotides align to TRBD1. The CDR3 length is 16 residues. The V and J ends lost 3 bases and 5 bases, in that order; junction bases with no gene match: 8. Germline V gene data show CDR1 as KGHSH and CDR2 as LQKENI. CDR3 DNA: TGTGCCAGCTCACCCCTCCCCGGGACAGGGGGCCACGAGCAGTACTTC. Translating gives CASSPLPGTGGHEQYF.

This clone was counted at least ten times. The DNA for the CDR3 is TGTGCCAGCAGCTTAGCCCCGTCCGGGGAGCTGTTTTTT. Its protein is CASSLAPSGELFF. The chain employs TRBV7-6 and TRBJ2-2, with D uncertain. Germline V gives CDR1 SGHVS, CDR2 FNYEAQ. The CDR3 sequence is 13 residues long. V shed 0 bases and J shed 6 bases, with 5 bases lying between them.

This clone was observed at least ten times. The chain joins TRBV10-3 to TRBJ2-2, with no clear D. The V end lost 8 bases, the J end lost 0 bases, and 7 bases lay between the germline ends. Germline lookup yields CDR1 ENHRY and CDR2 SYGVKD. CDR3 length equals 13 residues. The DNA for the CDR3 is TGTGCCATCGGAGATTCGAACACCGGGGAGCTGTTTTTT. Its translation: CAIGDSNTGELFF.

The chain is built from TRBV18 and TRBJ1-1; 10 bases are shared with TRBD1. Per germline, CDR1 KGHSH and CDR2 LQKENI. This CDR3 region has 17 residues. Unmatched junction bases numbered 13, after V lost 5 bases and J lost 4 bases. The CDR3, as DNA: TGTGCCAGCTCATCTACTATGAACGGACAGGGGGGCACTGAAGCTTTCTTT. Protein sequence: CASSSTMNGQGGTEAFF.

The J gene is TRBJ1-2, the V gene TRBV6-1; D unclear. The CDR3 length is 14 residues. V was clipped by 5 bases and J by 4 bases, with 14 bases between them. CDR1 and CDR2 (germline): MNHNS, SASEGT. CDR3 coding DNA: TGTGCCAGCAGTACACCCACCGGGAGCTATGGCTACACCTTC. It is translated as CASSTPTGSYGYTF.

This sequence joins TRBV11-2 and TRBJ2-5, with TRBD2 as a possible D gene (5 bases). Per germline, CDR1 SGHAT and CDR2 FQNNGV. V gave up 2 bases and J gave up 5 bases, with 15 bases separating them. This CDR3 spans 15 amino acids. The CDR3 here is CASSLRGIRGETQYF. CDR3 DNA sequence: TGTGCCAGCAGCTTAAGAGGGATTCGTGGGGAGACCCAGTACTTC.

This clone is medium-sized. This chain links TRBV6-1 with TRBJ2-3; 9 bases match TRBD1. CDR1 is MNHNS and CDR2 is SASEGT in the germline V gene. The CDR3 runs to 14 residues. V trimming: 3 bases; J trimming: 5 bases; junction bases outside the gene matches: 3. The CDR3: CASSEGQGIDTQYF. For the CDR3, the DNA is TGTGCCAGCAGTGAGGGACAGGGAATAGATACGCAGTATTTT.

This clone has a count of ten or more. The CDR3 DNA sequence: TGTGCCAGCAGCCGGAAGGGGGGCTACACCTTC. It is translated as CASSRKGGYTF. The chain has TRBV28 and TRBJ1-2, with a weak D call TRBD1 (5 bases). V dropped 6 bases and J dropped 8 bases, with 10 bases sitting between them. The CDR3 has 11 residues. Per germline, CDR1 MDHEN and CDR2 SYDVKM.

This clone was seen ten or more times. V is TRBV28 and J is TRBJ1-5; the D gene is possibly TRBD1 (6 bases). Germline assignment: CDR1 MDHEN and CDR2 SYDVKM. This CDR3 comprises 15 residues. The V and J ends lost 6 bases and 6 bases respectively, with 18 bases between them. The CDR3 coding sequence is TGTGCCAGCAGAAATGGAGGGGGATCTGGTCAGCCCCAGCATTTT. It specifies CASRNGGGSGQPQHF.

The chain employs TRBV4-2 and TRBJ2-3, with D perhaps matching TRBD2 (5 bases). Looked up from germline, CDR1 is LGHNA and CDR2 is YNFKEQ. The CDR3 extends over 13 amino acids. Trimming removed 1 base at V and 5 bases at J, with 7 bases between. The CDR3 reads CASSQVGGDTQYF. CDR3 in DNA: TGTGCCAGCAGCCAAGTCGGAGGAGATACGCAGTATTTT.

The chain combines TRBV27 with TRBJ2-5, with a weak D call TRBD2 (7 bases). The CDR3 loop spans 15 amino acids. Trimming cost V 6 bases and J 3 bases, with 17 bases left between them. Per germline, CDR1 MNHEY and CDR2 SMNVEV (reference sequence). CDR3 in DNA: TGTGCCAGCAGCACGCGAAGGGGGAGGGAAGAGACCCAGTACTTC. Protein: CASSTRRGREETQYF.

This clone has just a few counts. V gene TRBV20-1 combines with J gene TRBJ2-1; 10 nucleotides agree with TRBD1. The CDR3 spans 15 residues. V gave up 6 bases and J gave up 5 bases; unmatched junction bases: 10. In germline, CDR1 is DFQATT, CDR2 SNEGSKA (reference sequence). The CDR3 sequence is CSAPGRDRGNNEQFF. The DNA of the CDR3 is TGCAGTGCCCCGGGACGGGACAGGGGTAACAATGAGCAGTTCTTC.

V usage is TRBV11-2 and J usage is TRBJ2-3; 12 bases map to TRBD2. The trim removed 3 bases at V and 0 bases at J, leaving 4 bases unmatched. The CDR3 runs to 17 residues. Germline values: CDR1 SGHAT, CDR2 FQNNGV. The CDR3 is CASSFRGTSGSTDTQYF. Here the CDR3 DNA reads TGTGCCAGCAGCTTTCGGGGGACTAGCGGGAGCACAGATACGCAGTATTTT.

The gene calls are TRBV7-9 and TRBJ1-5; 9 bases are a match to TRBD1. The germline gives CDR1 SEHNR, CDR2 FQNEAQ (reference sequence). Trimming took 5 bases from V and 6 from J; bases not matched to a gene: 5. The length of the CDR3 is 14 residues. The CDR3 here is CASSNRQGGQPQHF. The DNA for the CDR3 is TGTGCCAGCAGCAACAGACAGGGGGGTCAGCCCCAGCATTTT.

The chain recombines TRBV11-1 with TRBJ2-1; 7 bases map to TRBD2. The trim removed 6 bases at V and 4 bases at J, leaving 9 bases unmatched. This CDR3 has 15 amino acids. The germline gives CDR1 SGHAT, CDR2 FQDESV (reference sequence). This CDR3 reads CASSRGGVPYNEQFF. The CDR3 nucleotides are TGTGCCAGCAGTCGCGGGGGTGTTCCATACAATGAGCAGTTCTTC.

In nucleotides, the CDR3 is TGTGCCACCAGCCCGGACAGGGTTTATGGAAACACCATATATTTT. Its translation is CATSPDRVYGNTIYF. The chain employs TRBV15 and TRBJ1-3, with 8 bases that match TRBD1. CDR1 is LNHNV and CDR2 is YYDKDF in the germline V gene (reference sequence). Trimming took 5 bases from V and 3 from J; bases not matched to a gene: 6. The CDR3 has 15 residues.

In its sample, this clone was seen a few times. This chain joins TRBV6-1 and TRBJ2-7; weak D call: TRBD1 (6 bases). The germline gives CDR1 MNHNS, CDR2 SASEGT. This CDR3 contains 14 residues. V was clipped by 5 bases and J by 5 bases, with 16 bases between them. This CDR3 reads CASSLGTPRDEQYF. The CDR3 nucleotides read TGTGCCAGCAGTCTTGGGACACCAAGGGACGAGCAGTACTTC.